The subject of this entry is one TCR beta chain. The CDR3 is made up of 15 amino acids. The V and J ends lost 5 bases and 6 bases, in that order; junction bases with no gene match: 7. Germline-derived CDR1 and CDR2 are LNHNV and YYDKDF (reference sequence). The method was immunoSEQ multiplex PCR; TCRdb's version includes in-frame clones alone and lacks a portion of them. The sample yields 25,000 to 40,000 clones, 88% seen once. This specimen belongs to a study of PD-1 and CTLA-4 blockade in melanoma. The receptor comes from a human donor with melanoma. The specimen comprised CD8+ T cells from peripheral blood, sampled from a patient given anti-PD-1 treatment. V usage is TRBV15 and J usage is TRBJ1-4, with 9 bases identical to TRBD1. The CDR3 nucleotides are TGTGCCACCAGCGAACAGGGGGCCCCCGATGAAAAACTGTTTTTT. Amino acids: CATSEQGAPDEKLFF.